This TCR beta chain is drawn from a study of beta chain features in type 1 diabetes. As for the study in general: About 110,000,000 sorted cells were examined across all samples.

Findings and limits, study-wide: Within patients, naive, central memory and Treg TCRB repertoires seemed more similar than within healthy donors. People with Type 1 diabetes carried modestly yet significantly shorter TCRB CDR3s in all four CD4+ subsets.

In the case of this clone: Its antigen is not known.

Germline assignment: CDR1 SQVTM and CDR2 ANQGSEA. Trimming removed 5 bases at V and 0 bases at J, with 11 bases between. The CDR3 is 14 residues long. All of the isolated RNA was reverse transcribed, so expressed TCRB transcripts were sequenced. TCRdb keeps only in-frame clones here, not all; method: immunoSEQ multiplex PCR. The sample consists of under 550,000 clones, about an eighth of them appearing once. This receptor was identified in a woman younger than 30 in good health. The sample comprised naive CD4+ T cells from blood. The rearrangement uses TRBV29-1 and TRBJ1-3; unclear D gene. The CDR3 loop is CSVLSPSSGNTIYF. In DNA, the CDR3 is TGCAGCGTTCTGTCTCCCAGCTCTGGAAACACCATATATTTT.